This is a list of T cell receptor beta chains from one sample in a study of glioma-infiltrating T cells after dendritic cell vaccination. TCRdb's copy holds only in-frame clones and misses some; the assay was immunoSEQ multiplex PCR. Here the sample spans 75,000 to 95,000 clones, roughly four fifths being singletons. The sequencing used blood, collected after dendritic cell vaccination. The receptors here all came from a human donor with glioblastoma. Each CDR3 is given with its conserved first and last residue. The order of the fields is clone size, D gene, V gene, J gene, CDR3 protein, CDR3 DNA. The D gene is left open where the match is weak. Expanded clones are given a class, and other clones once, few, many or no size at all.

>-|-|TRBV10-3|TRBJ2-1
CAISQDGGVNEQFF
TGTGCCATCAGCCAGGACGGAGGGGTGAATGAGCAGTTCTTC
>-|-|TRBV5-1|TRBJ2-1
CASSSGQGGLAGEQFF
TGCGCCAGCAGTTCGGGACAGGGGGGACTAGCGGGCGAGCAGTTCTTC
>-|-|TRBV7-3|TRBJ2-5
CASSSSSRETQYF
TGTGCCAGCAGCTCCTCCTCACGGGAGACCCAGTACTTC
>-|-|TRBV7-2|TRBJ1-1
CASSHRELTASVLGEAFF
TGTGCCAGCAGCCACAGGGAGTTGACGGCCTCAGTTTTGGGTGAAGCTTTCTTT
>-|-|TRBV6-1|TRBJ2-5
CASSEMGLPETQYF
TGTGCCAGCAGTGAAATGGGACTCCCAGAGACCCAGTACTTC
>-|TRBD1|TRBV2|TRBJ2-2
CASRSMGTANTGELFF
TGTGCCAGCCGATCCATGGGGACAGCGAACACCGGGGAGCTGTTTTTT
>-|TRBD1|TRBV5-1|TRBJ2-5
CASSVTGGETQYF
TGCGCCAGCAGCGTTACAGGGGGAGAGACCCAGTACTTC
>-|TRBD2|TRBV15|TRBJ2-1
CATSRVAGPNEQFF
TGTGCCACCAGCAGAGTAGCGGGGCCGAATGAGCAGTTCTTC
>-|TRBD1|TRBV6-5|TRBJ2-1
CASLHRGGEQFF
TGTGCCAGCCTCCACAGGGGTGGGGAGCAGTTCTTC
>few|TRBD2|TRBV2|TRBJ2-3
CASSEGGGSDTQYF
TGTGCCAGCAGTGAGGGCGGGGGGTCAGATACGCAGTATTTT
>-|TRBD1|TRBV19|TRBJ1-4
CASSRAQGAFNEKLFF
TGTGCCAGTAGTAGGGCGCAGGGGGCCTTTAATGAAAAACTGTTTTTT
>-|-|TRBV7-2|TRBJ1-1
CASSLATVNTEAFF
TGTGCCAGCAGCTTAGCGACAGTGAACACTGAAGCTTTCTTT
>-|-|TRBV29-1|TRBJ1-3
CSVEEGASGNTIYF
TGCAGCGTTGAAGAGGGGGCTTCTGGAAACACCATATATTTT
>-|-|TRBV30|TRBJ2-2
CASTARRNTGELFF
TGTGCCTCGACGGCCCGGAGGAACACCGGGGAGCTGTTTTTT
>few|-|TRBV10-2|TRBJ2-1
CASSDTWTDDSYNEQFF
TGCGCCAGCAGTGATACCTGGACTGACGACTCCTACAATGAGCAGTTCTTC
>-|TRBD1|TRBV4-1|TRBJ1-2
CASSQRDRESPFYGYTF
TGCGCCAGCAGCCAACGGGACAGGGAGTCCCCTTTTTATGGCTACACCTTC
>-|TRBD1|TRBV15|TRBJ2-7
CATSRETGLYEQYF
TGTGCCACCAGCAGGGAGACAGGGCTTTACGAGCAGTACTTC
>-|TRBD2|TRBV7-3|TRBJ2-2
CASSLNSAGGGGELFF
TGTGCCAGCAGCTTAAACTCCGCGGGAGGGGGCGGGGAGCTGTTTTTT
>-|TRBD1|TRBV30|TRBJ1-5
CASQTGFQPQHF
TGTGCCTCCCAGACAGGGTTTCAGCCCCAGCATTTT
>-|-|TRBV5-6|TRBJ2-1
CASYPSETQNNEQFF
TGTGCCAGTTACCCTTCAGAGACACAAAACAATGAGCAGTTCTTC
>-|-|TRBV6-5|TRBJ1-5
CASKRGGYSNQPQHF
TGTGCCAGCAAGCGTGGAGGGTATAGCAATCAGCCCCAGCATTTT
>-|TRBD2|TRBV6-1|TRBJ2-6
CASREAGANVLTF
TGTGCCAGCCGGGAGGCTGGGGCCAACGTCCTGACTTTC
>-|TRBD2|TRBV5-1|TRBJ2-2
CASRLAGGNTGELFF
TGCGCCAGCAGATTAGCGGGAGGGAACACCGGGGAGCTGTTTTTT
>-|TRBD1|TRBV18|TRBJ1-4
CASSPGTVGEKLFF
TGTGCCAGCTCGCCCGGGACAGTGGGTGAAAAACTGTTTTTT
>-|-|TRBV2|TRBJ1-4
CASRAPQIPNEKLFF
TGTGCCAGCAGGGCTCCCCAGATACCTAATGAAAAACTGTTTTTT
>-|-|TRBV6-5|TRBJ1-4
CASSALRQNEKLFF
TGTGCCAGCAGCGCCTTGCGACAGAATGAAAAACTGTTTTTT
>-|TRBD1|TRBV10-1|TRBJ1-4
CASSESTGREKLFF
TGCGCCAGCAGTGAGTCGACAGGGAGAGAAAAACTGTTTTTT
>-|-|TRBV6-1|TRBJ1-2
CASSEYSQTYGYTF
TGTGCCAGCAGTGAATACAGCCAAACCTATGGCTACACCTTC
>-|TRBD1|TRBV5-6|TRBJ2-7
CASSFRGQWGTYEQYF
TGTGCCAGCAGCTTTCGGGGACAGTGGGGGACCTACGAGCAGTACTTC
>-|TRBD1|TRBV18|TRBJ1-2
CASSPKGQGKLDGYTF
TGTGCCAGCTCACCGAAAGGACAGGGGAAATTAGATGGCTACACCTTC
>-|TRBD2|TRBV7-2|TRBJ2-3
CASSSGMGGGITDTQYF
TGTGCCAGCAGCTCCGGAATGGGGGGGGGAATCACAGATACGCAGTATTTT
>-|TRBD1|TRBV6-6|TRBJ2-1
CASSVIGGTGDVQFF
TGTGCCAGCAGTGTCATCGGTGGCACAGGGGATGTGCAGTTCTTC
>-|TRBD1|TRBV7-7|TRBJ2-3
CASSSGGSDTQYF
TGTGCCAGCAGCTCAGGGGGATCAGATACGCAGTATTTT
>-|-|TRBV6-4|TRBJ2-3
CASSPSGTTDTQYF
TGTGCCAGCAGCCCCAGCGGAACCACAGATACGCAGTATTTT
>once|-|TRBV14|TRBJ1-5
CASSQAGINQPQHF
TGTGCCAGCAGCCAAGCAGGGATCAATCAGCCCCAGCATTTT
>-|-|TRBV6-5|TRBJ1-6
CASSRRTEDSPLHF
TGTGCCAGCAGCCGCCGGACTGAGGATTCACCCCTCCACTTT
>-|-|TRBV14|TRBJ1-5
CASSQRVDPPQHF
TGTGCCAGCAGCCAGAGGGTCGATCCGCCCCAGCATTTT
>few|TRBD2|TRBV7-9|TRBJ2-5
CASSSRSGLAEETQYF
TGTGCCAGCAGCTCCCGATCCGGACTAGCTGAAGAGACCCAGTACTTC
>-|-|TRBV25-1|TRBJ1-2
CASSDSPLNYGYTF
TGTGCCAGCAGTGACAGCCCACTAAACTATGGCTACACCTTC
>-|-|TRBV5-4|TRBJ1-1
CASSSDSLSAFF
TGTGCCAGCAGCTCAGACAGTCTCAGCGCTTTCTTT
>-|-|TRBV19|TRBJ2-3
CASSLARDTQYF
TGTGCCAGTAGTCTGGCGAGGGATACGCAGTATTTT
>-|-|TRBV15|TRBJ1-2
CATRDDSMVSAYGYTF
TGTGCCACCAGGGATGACTCGATGGTGTCCGCTTATGGCTACACCTTC
>-|TRBD1|TRBV15|TRBJ1-2
CATSRGDSHYGYTF
TGTGCCACCAGCAGGGGGGACAGTCACTATGGCTACACCTTC
>once|-|TRBV5-1|TRBJ1-2
CASSQNGHSGGSYGYTF
TGCGCCAGCAGCCAGAATGGACACTCGGGGGGATCATATGGCTACACCTTC
>-|TRBD2|TRBV5-1|TRBJ2-5
CASSLYTVGGVQETQYF
TGCGCCAGCAGCTTATATACTGTGGGGGGGGTCCAAGAGACCCAGTACTTC
>-|TRBD1|TRBV9|TRBJ2-5
CASSPGGTGSQETQYF
TGTGCCAGCAGCCCCGGGGGGACAGGGTCTCAAGAGACCCAGTACTTC
>-|TRBD2|TRBV30|TRBJ2-2
CAWGGLARTGELFF
TGTGCCTGGGGTGGACTAGCGCGGACCGGGGAGCTGTTTTTT